A single sample is the source of the 3 T cell receptor beta chains below, sequenced in a study of HIV-infected children after antiretroviral therapy interruption. Treatment defined: PENTA 11 planned treatment interruption arm or continuous ART arm. A 3' RACE protocol on RNA, with unique molecular identifiers, produced the TCR library. TCRdb itself ran the 3' RACE reads through MiXCR, one entry per CDR3 protein. This sample has roughly 7,300 distinct CDR3 sequences, with approximately 16% found just once. This specimen consisted of CD45RO+ CD8+ T cells from PBMCs, pooled from several time points, obtained from a donor given antiretroviral therapy, either interrupted or continuous. As for subset: memory CD8+ CD45RO+ CD45RA- T cells. The receptor source for this set is a pool of human donors with HIV.

This clonotype was detected many times. The chain combines TRBV7-9 with TRBJ1-2; no definite D call. This CDR3 comprises 11 residues. Germline values: CDR1 SEHNR, CDR2 FQNEAQ (reference sequence). V lost 8 bases to trimming and J lost 5 bases, with 9 bases between them. The CDR3 is CASGEVYGYTF. CDR3 coding DNA: TGTGCCAGCGGAGAAGTGTATGGCTACACCTTC.

This clonotype was counted ten times or more. The genes are TRBV2 and TRBJ1-3; no definite D call. Germline CDR1 and CDR2: SNHLY and FYNNEI. Trimming removed 6 bases at V and 0 bases at J, with 9 bases between. The CDR3 sequence is 14 residues long. The chain's CDR3 is CASRMSSSGNTIYF. The CDR3 nucleotides read TGTGCCAGCAGGATGTCGAGCTCTGGAAACACCATATATTTT.

By share, this clonotype ranks as medium-sized. The V gene is TRBV6-4, the J gene TRBJ2-2; D gene unclear. CDR3 length: 14 residues. Germline V lookup: CDR1 MRHNA, CDR2 SNTAGT. Trimming removed 5 bases from V and 5 bases from J, with 12 bases in between. The CDR3 DNA sequence: TGTGCCAGCAGTTATACTGAAGCGACCGGGGAGCTGTTTTTT. This codes for CASSYTEATGELFF.